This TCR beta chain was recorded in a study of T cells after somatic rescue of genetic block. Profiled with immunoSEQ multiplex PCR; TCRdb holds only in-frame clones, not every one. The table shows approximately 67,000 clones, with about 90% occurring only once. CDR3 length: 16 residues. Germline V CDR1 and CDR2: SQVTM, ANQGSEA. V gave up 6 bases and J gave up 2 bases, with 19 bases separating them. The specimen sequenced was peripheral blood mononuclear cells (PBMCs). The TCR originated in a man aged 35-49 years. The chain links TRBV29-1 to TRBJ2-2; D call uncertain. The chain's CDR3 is CSVALRASRNTGELFF. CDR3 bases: TGCAGCGTCGCCTTAAGGGCAAGCCGAAACACCGGGGAGCTGTTTTTT.